The 26 T cell receptor beta chains below were found in one sample sequenced in a study of cytomegalovirus exposure and HLA in healthy donors. Vbeta (60) and Jbeta (13) primers were used in the PCR. The protocol was immunoSEQ multiplex PCR, while the TCRdb copy is restricted to in-frame clones and leaves out a portion. The sample has approximately 170,000 clones, approximately 80% seen once. Sequences were obtained from PBMCs. These receptors all stem from a woman aged 40 to 50 in good health and CMV-seropositive.

This clone appeared a few times. In DNA, the CDR3 is TGCGCCAGCAGTGGACAGAATAACTATGGCTACACCTTC. This translates into CASSGQNNYGYTF. V usage is TRBV10-2 and J usage is TRBJ1-2; a weak D match, TRBD1 (5 bases). Germline CDR1 WSHSY, CDR2 SAAADI. The CDR3 is 13 residues long. The ends were cut back, 4 bases at V and 1 base at J, with 7 bases in the middle.

This chain joins TRBV5-5 and TRBJ1-5; D might be TRBD1 (6 bases). Per the germline V gene, CDR1 is SGHKS and CDR2 is YYEKEE (reference sequence). V shed 1 base and J shed 4 bases, with 12 bases lying between them. This CDR3 is 15 amino acids long. The CDR3 nucleotides read TGTGCCAGCAGCTTGCCAGGGGCACGTAATCAGCCCCAGCATTTT. Its translation: CASSLPGARNQPQHF.

This clone was recorded a few times. This sequence joins TRBV2 and TRBJ1-4, with 7 positions matching TRBD1. V was clipped by 4 bases and J by 1 base; unmatched bases: 6. Germline V gene lookup returns CDR1 SNHLY and CDR2 FYNNEI. There are 16 residues in the CDR3. CDR3 amino acids: CASSADRALTNEKLFF. For the CDR3, the DNA is TGTGCCAGCAGTGCAGACAGGGCTTTAACTAATGAAAAACTGTTTTTT.

V is TRBV2 and J is TRBJ2-3; 8 bases line up with TRBD2. The trim removed 1 base at V and 5 bases at J, leaving 5 bases unmatched. This CDR3 is 15 amino acids long. The V gene's germline CDR1 is SNHLY and CDR2 FYNNEI. In DNA, the CDR3 is TGTGCCAGCAGTGAAGAGAACGGGAGGGTAGATACGCAGTATTTT. It specifies CASSEENGRVDTQYF.

The rearrangement links TRBV2 to TRBJ2-5, with D possibly TRBD2 on 5 matching bases. The CDR3 has 13 amino acids. Germline assignment: CDR1 SNHLY and CDR2 FYNNEI. V shed 9 bases and J shed 2 bases, with 13 bases lying between them. In DNA form, the CDR3 reads TGTGCCAGTGGCCTCCAGCGGCAAGAGACCCAGTACTTC. Amino acids: CASGLQRQETQYF.

The gene calls are TRBV7-9 and TRBJ2-5; the D is unclear. V was shortened by 4 bases and J by 5 bases, with 11 bases between the two germline ends. The CDR3 sequence is 13 residues long. Germline V gives CDR1 SEHNR, CDR2 FQNEAQ (reference sequence). The CDR3 is CASSSLISETQYF. In DNA, the CDR3 is TGTGCCAGCAGCTCCCTTATATCGGAGACCCAGTACTTC. Filled out from reference TRBV7-9 and TRBJ2-5, the complete variable domain reads DTGVSQNPRHKITKRGQNVTFRCDPISEHNRLYWYRQTLGQGPEFLTYFQNEAQLEKSRLLSDRFSAERPKGSFSTLEIQRTEQGDSAMYLCASSSLISETQYFGPGTRLLVL.

This clone was picked up a small number of times. This sequence joins TRBV2 and TRBJ1-4, with 9 bases identical to TRBD1. CDR1 is SNHLY and CDR2 is FYNNEI in the germline V gene. CDR3 length equals 15 residues. The trim removed 6 bases at V and 7 bases at J, leaving 9 bases unmatched. CDR3 sequence reads: CASRGQGLSSEKLFF. CDR3 coding DNA: TGTGCCAGCAGGGGACAGGGCTTGAGCAGTGAAAAACTGTTTTTT.

The J gene is TRBJ1-2, the V gene TRBV5-4; 7 bases line up with TRBD1. The CDR3 extends over 17 amino acids. Trimming cost V 4 bases and J 0 bases; bases outside gene matches: 12. Germline CDR1 SGHNT, CDR2 YYREEE (reference sequence). The CDR3 nucleotides are TGTGCCAGCAGCAGCCGACAGGGACGTATGACTAACTATGGCTACACCTTC. Translation gives CASSSRQGRMTNYGYTF. The whole variable domain, remainder taken from reference TRBV5-4 and TRBJ1-2, is ETGVTQSPTHLIKTRGQQVTLRCSSQSGHNTVSWYQQALGQGPQFIFQYYREEENGRGNFPPRFSGLQFPNYSSELNVNALELDDSALYLCASSSRQGRMTNYGYTFGSGTRLTVV.

The chain couples TRBV29-1 to TRBJ1-2, with 8 bases identical to TRBD1. There are 14 residues in the CDR3. The junction had 10 bases not matched to a gene; V was cut back by 3 bases and J by 7 bases. Per the germline V gene, CDR1 is SQVTM and CDR2 is ANQGSEA. CDR3 protein: CSVDQGARRAGYTF. The CDR3 DNA reads TGCAGCGTTGATCAGGGGGCGCGGCGGGCTGGCTACACCTTC.

The J gene is TRBJ1-1, the V gene TRBV4-3; D remains ambiguous. V was cut by 1 base and J by 4 bases, with 13 bases left in between. Per germline, CDR1 LGHNA and CDR2 YSLEER. The CDR3 contains 15 residues. The CDR3 DNA follows: TGCGCCAGCAGCCAAGGTTATTGGGCCACCACTGAAGCTTTCTTT. Residues: CASSQGYWATTEAFF.

This clone was counted only a few times. The gene calls are TRBV11-2 and TRBJ2-7, with 9 bases that match TRBD1. V trimming: 4 bases; J trimming: 5 bases; junction bases outside the gene matches: 9. Per the germline V gene, CDR1 is SGHAT and CDR2 is FQNNGV. CDR3 length equals 15 residues. The CDR3 spells CASSWEGTGINEQYF. CDR3 nucleotides: TGTGCCAGCAGCTGGGAGGGGACAGGGATAAACGAGCAGTACTTC.

The V and J genes are TRBV2 and TRBJ2-5; perhaps TRBD1 as D (6 bases). Trimming shortened V by 7 bases and J by 0 bases, and 18 bases separated the two germline ends. Germline loops: CDR1 SNHLY, CDR2 FYNNEI. There are 16 residues in the CDR3. This CDR3 reads CASTLGQFDHQETQYF. As DNA, the CDR3 is TGTGCCAGCACCCTAGGACAGTTCGACCACCAAGAGACCCAGTACTTC.

This clone was seen a handful of times. The gene calls are TRBV4-3 and TRBJ1-1, with a tentative D call TRBD1 (5 bases). The CDR3 contains 14 residues. CDR1 is LGHNA, CDR2 YSLEER, per germline. Between the trimmed V and J ends, which lost 0 bases and 6 bases, there was a span of 11 bases. CDR3 residues: CASSQDFGAAEAFF. CDR3 in DNA: TGCGCCAGCAGCCAAGATTTTGGGGCAGCTGAAGCTTTCTTT.

This chain connects TRBV5-1 to TRBJ2-5, with TRBD1 matching over 10 bases. Germline lookup yields CDR1 SGHRS and CDR2 YFSETQ. V dropped 2 bases and J dropped 6; count of bases not matched to a gene: 7. This CDR3 is 15 amino acids long. The DNA for the CDR3 is TGCGCCAGCAGCTTCTCCGGGACAGGGGTAAAGACCCAGTACTTC. Translating gives CASSFSGTGVKTQYF.

This rearrangement joins TRBV5-1 to TRBJ2-7, with 10 bases aligning to TRBD1. The CDR3 loop spans 15 amino acids. Germline V CDR1 and CDR2: SGHRS, YFSETQ. V lost 4 bases to trimming and J lost 6 bases; unmatched junction nucleotides: 10. CDR3 DNA sequence: TGCGCCAGCAGCCCGTGGACAGGGGGAGAATCCGAGCAGTACTTC. Translating it yields CASSPWTGGESEQYF.

The gene calls are TRBV9 and TRBJ1-1; D may be TRBD1 (6 bases). Trimming took off 0 bases at V and 8 bases at J, with 8 bases between the two ends. The CDR3 extends over 12 amino acids. Germline CDR1 SGDLS, CDR2 YYNGEE. The CDR3 DNA reads TGTGCCAGCAGCGTAGCAGGGGAAGAAGCTTTCTTT. Amino acids: CASSVAGEEAFF. Filled out from reference TRBV9 and TRBJ1-1, the complete variable domain reads DSGVTQTPKHLITATGQRVTLRCSPRSGDLSVYWYQQSLDQGLQFLIQYYNGEERAKGNILERFSAQQFPDLHSELNLSSLELGDSALYFCASSVAGEEAFFGQGTRLTVV.

This chain joins TRBV5-1 and TRBJ2-5, with TRBD2 matching 14 bases. V lost 5 bases and J lost 4; bases outside the gene matches: 4. This CDR3 is 15 amino acids long. Germline loops: CDR1 SGHRS, CDR2 YFSETQ. CDR3 DNA sequence: TGCGCCAGCAGGGGGACTAGCGGGAGTGTAGAGACCCAGTACTTC. Protein sequence: CASRGTSGSVETQYF.

J is TRBJ2-5 and V is TRBV5-5, with TRBD2 matching 9 bases. The V gene end was trimmed by 1 base and the J gene end by 2 bases; junction bases not matched to a gene: 3. The CDR3 is made up of 15 amino acids. Germline CDR1 SGHKS, CDR2 YYEKEE (reference sequence). CDR3 sequence (DNA): TGTGCCAGCAGCTTGTTACTAGCGGGTCAAGAGACCCAGTACTTC. Translation: CASSLLLAGQETQYF.

This chain links TRBV10-2 with TRBJ1-2; possible D gene TRBD1, 6 bases. The CDR3 length is 14 residues. Looked up from germline, CDR1 is WSHSY and CDR2 is SAAADI. The V and J ends lost 3 bases and 7 bases respectively, with 15 bases between them. The CDR3 DNA is TGCGCCAGCAGTGACCCCGACAGGATCTCTGGCTACACCTTC. Its protein product is CASSDPDRISGYTF.

The chain has TRBV6-5 and TRBJ2-1, with 8 bases matching TRBD2. The CDR3 runs to 16 residues. Germline trimming cut 4 bases from V and 0 bases from J; bases unmatched to any gene: 5. Germline CDR1 and CDR2: MNHEY and SVGAGI. The CDR3 nucleotides read TGTGCCAGCAGTTCCCAGCTAGCGGGCTCCTACAATGAGCAGTTCTTC. This sequence encodes CASSSQLAGSYNEQFF.

The chain links TRBV15 to TRBJ1-1; D may be TRBD1 (5 bases). The V and J ends lost 3 bases and 0 bases respectively, with 11 bases between them. This CDR3 comprises 15 residues. Per germline, CDR1 LNHNV and CDR2 YYDKDF (reference sequence). CDR3 DNA: TGTGCCACCAGCAGGCGGGGGGGGGTGAACACTGAAGCTTTCTTT. Translation gives CATSRRGGVNTEAFF.

The CDR3 reads CAWSQRDNEQFF. CDR3 nucleotides: TGTGCCTGGAGTCAGAGGGACAATGAGCAGTTCTTC. The V gene is TRBV30, the J gene TRBJ2-1; D is possibly TRBD2 (5 bases). This CDR3 region has 12 residues. The V and J ends lost 2 bases and 5 bases respectively, with 7 bases between them. The germline gives CDR1 GTSNPN, CDR2 SVGIG (reference sequence). Full variable domain (remainder filled in from reference TRBV30 and TRBJ2-1): SQTIHQWPATLVQPVGSPLSLECTVEGTSNPNLYWYRQAAGRGLQLLFYSVGIGQISSEVPQNLSASRPQDRQFILSSKKLLLSDSGFYLCAWSQRDNEQFFGPGTRLTVL.

This clone was found a few times. The chain uses TRBV7-9 and TRBJ2-2; D possibly corresponds to TRBD2 (5 bases). Germline V gene lookup returns CDR1 SEHNR and CDR2 FQNEAQ (reference sequence). Between the trimmed V and J ends, which lost 0 bases and 3 bases, there was a span of 11 bases. The CDR3 totals 16 residues. CDR3 loop: CASSLARVTDTGELFF. DNA of the CDR3: TGTGCCAGCAGCTTAGCGCGGGTCACTGACACCGGGGAGCTGTTTTTT.

V gene TRBV18 combines with J gene TRBJ1-6; TRBD1 agrees at 11 bases. This CDR3 is built from 16 residues. V shed 3 bases, J shed 8 bases, and the junction held 6 bases outside the gene matches. Germline CDR1 and CDR2: KGHSH and LQKENI. In DNA, the CDR3 is TGTGCCAGCTCACCGTTGGGACAGGGGGTGGATTCACCCCTCCACTTT. As protein: CASSPLGQGVDSPLHF.

The chain combines TRBV5-6 with TRBJ1-2; the match to TRBD1 covers 11 bases. J gave up 1 base and V 4 bases, and 9 bases lay outside the gene matches. The CDR3 has 17 residues. Per the germline V gene, CDR1 is SGHDT and CDR2 is YYEEEE. This CDR3 is CASSRRGQGGFNYGYTF. For the CDR3, the DNA is TGTGCCAGCAGCCGCCGGGGACAGGGGGGATTTAACTATGGCTACACCTTC.

V usage is TRBV6-5 and J usage is TRBJ1-2; D possibly corresponds to TRBD1 (5 bases). The CDR3 is made up of 16 amino acids. Trimming took off 4 bases at V and 4 bases at J, with 19 bases between the two ends. Germline lookup yields CDR1 MNHEY and CDR2 SVGAGI. The CDR3 spells CASSFRQSFYIYGYTF. CDR3 sequence (DNA): TGTGCCAGCAGTTTTCGACAGTCTTTTTATATCTATGGCTACACCTTC.